Listed here are 23 T cell receptor beta chains from one sample, sequenced in a study of Tregs in tolerant kidney transplant recipients. Assay used: immunoSEQ multiplex PCR; TCRdb lists only in-frame clones, some missing. The data contain 90,000 to 150,000 clones, roughly nine tenths of them singletons. What was sequenced was CD4+ T cells from blood. The receptors stem from a human donor in good health.

This clone was seen once. The chain employs TRBV27 and TRBJ2-7; the D is unclear. V was pared by 3 bases and J by 0 bases, with 9 bases between. CDR1 and CDR2 from the germline V gene are MNHEY and SMNVEV (reference sequence). The CDR3 has 14 amino acids. This chain's CDR3 is CASSFLLGSYEQYF. Written as DNA, the CDR3 is TGTGCCAGCAGTTTCCTATTGGGCTCCTACGAGCAGTACTTC.

The rearrangement joins TRBV4-1 to TRBJ2-3; 9 nucleotides align to TRBD2. After removal of 0 bases from V and 1 base from J, the junction contained 5 bases not matched to a gene. This CDR3 contains 17 residues. Germline assignment: CDR1 MGHRA and CDR2 YSYEKL. CDR3 amino acids: CASSQEEGGRGTDTQYF. CDR3 coding DNA: TGCGCCAGCAGCCAAGAGGAGGGCGGGAGGGGCACAGATACGCAGTATTTT.

The chain couples TRBV10-3 to TRBJ2-7; D may correspond to TRBD1 or TRBD2 (6 bases each). Germline CDR1 ENHRY, CDR2 SYGVKD. This CDR3 has 14 residues. The V end lost 3 bases, the J end lost 2 bases, and 11 bases lay between the germline ends. The CDR3 coding sequence is TGTGCCATCAGTGATCTGGGGGGCCCCTACGAGCAGTACTTC. Translation gives CAISDLGGPYEQYF.

The chain carries TRBV5-1 and TRBJ2-5; 13 bases fit TRBD2. Germline CDR1 and CDR2: SGHRS and YFSETQ. The V gene end was trimmed by 5 bases and the J gene end by 4 bases; junction bases not matched to a gene: 5. The CDR3 length is 15 residues. This CDR3 reads CASSRTSGSRETQYF. CDR3 sequence (DNA): TGCGCCAGCAGTCGGACTAGCGGGAGTAGAGAGACCCAGTACTTC.

The genes are TRBV30 and TRBJ1-5; 7 bases line up with TRBD1. Trimming cost V 3 bases and J 0 bases; bases outside gene matches: 8. CDR1 and CDR2 (germline): GTSNPN, SVGIG (reference sequence). The CDR3 consists of 16 residues. The CDR3 nucleotides are TGTGCCTGGAGCCTTCGGGGACAGTTTAGCAATCAGCCCCAGCATTTT. Translating it yields CAWSLRGQFSNQPQHF. Filled out from reference TRBV30 and TRBJ1-5, the complete variable domain reads SQTIHQWPATLVQPVGSPLSLECTVEGTSNPNLYWYRQAAGRGLQLLFYSVGIGQISSEVPQNLSASRPQDRQFILSSKKLLLSDSGFYLCAWSLRGQFSNQPQHFGDGTRLSIL.

The CDR3 spells CASSLGQGSWEQYF. The DNA of the CDR3 is TGTGCCAGCAGCTTGGGACAGGGAAGTTGGGAGCAGTACTTC. The rearrangement joins TRBV5-6 to TRBJ2-7, with TRBD1 matching over 7 bases. The germline gives CDR1 SGHDT, CDR2 YYEEEE. There are 14 residues in the CDR3. Trimming removed 0 bases from V and 7 bases from J; junction bases left unmatched: 7.

V gene TRBV30 combines with J gene TRBJ1-2; 8 bases match TRBD1. The germline gives CDR1 GTSNPN, CDR2 SVGIG (reference sequence). The trim removed 3 bases at V and 6 bases at J, leaving 9 bases unmatched. The CDR3 runs to 14 residues. The CDR3, as DNA: TGTGCCTGGAGCCGGACAGGGAACAACGATGGCTACACCTTC. It yields the protein CAWSRTGNNDGYTF.

The chain joins TRBV25-1 to TRBJ1-5; 9 bases match TRBD1. Germline V lookup: CDR1 MGHDK, CDR2 SYGVNS. V gave up 4 bases and J gave up 1 base; unmatched junction bases: 5. The CDR3 contains 16 residues. Here the CDR3 DNA reads TGTGCCAGCAGTGGCCCCGGGACAGGGAGCAATCAGCCCCAGCATTTT. It encodes CASSGPGTGSNQPQHF. The variable domain in full, with the rest retrieved from reference TRBV25-1 and TRBJ1-5, is EADIYQTPRYLVIGTGKKITLECSQTMGHDKMYWYQQDPGMELHLIHYSYGVNSTEKGDLSSESTVSRIRTEHFPLTLESARPSHTSQYLCASSGPGTGSNQPQHFGDGTRLSIL.

The chain links TRBV18 to TRBJ2-2, with TRBD1 as a possible D gene (5 bases). This CDR3 comprises 19 residues. The germline V and J ends were trimmed by 2 bases and 2 bases, with 21 bases remaining between them. The germline V gene encodes CDR1 KGHSH and CDR2 LQKENI. The DNA of the CDR3 is TGTGCCAGCTCACCATTGGGAAATCCAGGGCCCAGAAACACCGGGGAGCTGTTTTTT. Translation gives CASSPLGNPGPRNTGELFF.

This clone was seen a single time. The chain is built from TRBV5-1 and TRBJ2-7; no firm D call. Germline V CDR1 and CDR2: SGHRS, YFSETQ. V was cut by 0 bases and J by 3 bases, with 10 bases left in between. CDR3 length equals 14 residues. The CDR3 sequence: CASSLVRIDYEQYF. CDR3 nucleotides: TGCGCCAGCAGCTTGGTCAGGATTGACTACGAGCAGTACTTC. Supplemented by reference TRBV5-1 and TRBJ2-7, the full variable domain reads KAGVTQTPRYLIKTRGQQVTLSCSPISGHRSVSWYQQTPGQGLQFLFEYFSETQRNKGNFPGRFSGRQFSNSRSEMNVSTLELGDSALYLCASSLVRIDYEQYFGPGTRLTVT.

This chain joins TRBV19 and TRBJ1-4, with D uncertain. V lost 3 bases and J 12 bases, leaving 26 bases between the germline ends. Germline assignment: CDR1 LNHDA and CDR2 SQIVND (reference sequence). The CDR3 is 17 amino acids. CDR3 sequence reads: CASSMGSLAHLDGQLFF. CDR3 in DNA: TGTGCCAGTAGTATGGGTAGCCTAGCCCACCTTGACGGTCAACTGTTTTTT.

The V gene is TRBV12-5, the J gene TRBJ1-2; maybe TRBD1 (5 bases). Germline values: CDR1 LGHNT, CDR2 FRNRAP. V was trimmed by 0 bases and J by 5 bases, leaving 19 bases between them. This CDR3 has 17 amino acids. Here the CDR3 DNA reads TGTGCTAGTGGTTTGGTATCACACGGCGTAGACAGTTATGGCTACACCTTC. It specifies CASGLVSHGVDSYGYTF. Complete variable domain (other parts from reference TRBV12-5 and TRBJ1-2): DARVTQTPRHKVTEMGQEVTMRCQPILGHNTVFWYRQTMMQGLELLAYFRNRAPLDDSGMPKDRFSAEMPDATLATLKIQPSEPRDSAVYFCASGLVSHGVDSYGYTFGSGTRLTVV.

The J gene is TRBJ1-5, the V gene TRBV6-5, with a possible D match to TRBD1 (5 bases). Trimming took off 2 bases at V and 4 bases at J, with 9 bases between the two ends. The V gene's germline CDR1 is MNHEY and CDR2 SVGAGI. The CDR3 covers 14 residues. CDR3 in DNA: TGTGCCAGCAGTTACCAGGGCAGTAATCAGCCCCAGCATTTT. Protein: CASSYQGSNQPQHF.

This rearrangement joins TRBV6-5 to TRBJ2-3; D gene ambiguous. In germline, CDR1 is MNHEY, CDR2 SVGAGI. CDR3 size: 15 residues. V gave up 2 bases and J gave up 2 bases, with 11 bases separating them. The CDR3 coding sequence is TGTGCCAGCAGTTACGGCTACCCACACACAGATACGCAGTATTTT. This translates into CASSYGYPHTDTQYF.

V gene TRBV5-1 combines with J gene TRBJ1-1; TRBD1 agrees at 8 bases. The V segment lost 4 bases and the J segment 0 bases; nucleotides outside the gene matches: 2. Germline V gene lookup returns CDR1 SGHRS and CDR2 YFSETQ. The CDR3 sequence is 14 residues long. CDR3 loop: CASSGQGLNTEAFF. Written as DNA, the CDR3 is TGCGCCAGCAGCGGACAGGGACTGAACACTGAAGCTTTCTTT.

The chain combines TRBV5-1 with TRBJ1-4; no clear D. Germline assignment: CDR1 SGHRS and CDR2 YFSETQ. The ends were cut back, 3 bases at V and 8 bases at J, with 14 bases in the middle. The CDR3 has 14 residues. The CDR3 here is CASSSDGFGEKLFF. CDR3 DNA: TGCGCCAGCAGCTCAGACGGTTTCGGGGAAAAACTGTTTTTT.

The V and J genes are TRBV2 and TRBJ1-1; D is uncertain. This CDR3 spans 17 amino acids. V lost 6 bases, J lost 2 bases, and 22 bases lay in between. Looked up from germline, CDR1 is SNHLY and CDR2 is FYNNEI. In nucleotides, the CDR3 is TGTGCCAGCAGCGATGTACCTTCGTGGGCGCAAAACACTGAAGCTTTCTTT. It yields the protein CASSDVPSWAQNTEAFF. The full variable domain, with the rest looked up from reference TRBV2 and TRBJ1-1, is EPEVTQTPSHQVTQMGQEVILRCVPISNHLYFYWYRQILGQKVEFLVSFYNNEISEKSEIFDDQFSVERPDGSNFTLKIRSTKLEDSAMYFCASSDVPSWAQNTEAFFGQGTRLTVV.

This chain uses TRBV30 with TRBJ2-1; 8 bases are shared with TRBD2. From germline, CDR1 is GTSNPN and CDR2 SVGIG (reference sequence). With 0 bases clipped from V and 6 bases from J, the junction kept 4 bases outside the gene matches. This CDR3 is built from 14 residues. This CDR3 reads CAWSVSGGFNEQFF. In nucleotides, the CDR3 is TGTGCCTGGAGTGTGAGCGGGGGTTTCAATGAGCAGTTCTTC. The complete variable domain, with remaining parts taken from reference TRBV30 and TRBJ2-1, reads SQTIHQWPATLVQPVGSPLSLECTVEGTSNPNLYWYRQAAGRGLQLLFYSVGIGQISSEVPQNLSASRPQDRQFILSSKKLLLSDSGFYLCAWSVSGGFNEQFFGPGTRLTVL.

V gene TRBV5-1 combines with J gene TRBJ2-5; the match to TRBD2 covers 8 bases. The CDR3 sequence is 15 residues long. CDR1 SGHRS and CDR2 YFSETQ come from the germline V gene. Trimming removed 0 bases from V and 5 bases from J; junction bases left unmatched: 6. CDR3: CASSLAGTSGETQYF. The CDR3 DNA reads TGCGCCAGCAGCTTGGCCGGGACTAGTGGCGAGACCCAGTACTTC.

This chain joins TRBV21-1 and TRBJ1-5. TRBV21-1 corresponds to a pseudogene. CDR3 length equals 15 residues. CDR3 residues: CASSKSSGADQPQHF. CDR3 coding DNA: TGTGCCAGCAGCAAATCGTCGGGGGCAGATCAGCCCCAGCATTTT.

The rearrangement joins TRBV4-1 to TRBJ1-2; tentatively, D is TRBD1 (5 bases). Trimming left V 2 bases short and J 8 bases short, with 18 bases between. Germline CDR1 reads MGHRA; CDR2 reads YSYEKL. This CDR3 contains 15 residues. The CDR3 bases are TGCGCCAGCAGCCAACCCGGGCGGGACCGTGGGGGCTACACCTTC. This encodes CASSQPGRDRGGYTF.

This sequence joins TRBV7-9 and TRBJ2-3, with TRBD2 matching 12 bases. V gave up 5 bases and J gave up 9 bases; unmatched junction bases: 9. CDR3 length equals 15 residues. From germline, CDR1 is SEHNR and CDR2 FQNEAQ (reference sequence). The CDR3 DNA reads TGTGCCAGCAGCCGAGGACTAGCGGGGCCGGTCACGCAGTATTTT. Translated: CASSRGLAGPVTQYF.

The chain employs TRBV5-6 and TRBJ2-3, with D uncertain. There are 13 residues in the CDR3. Germline assignment: CDR1 SGHDT and CDR2 YYEEEE. Trimming removed 4 bases from V and 2 bases from J, with 8 bases in between. The CDR3 DNA reads TGTGCCAGCAGCGGATGGGCCACAGATACGCAGTATTTT. Protein: CASSGWATDTQYF.